This TCR beta chain was profiled in a study of regulatory T cells in long-lasting Graves disease. Details on this clonotype: What it recognizes is unknown.

CDR3 regions were amplified by Arm-PCR using iRepertoire HTBI primers to build TCR beta libraries. TCRdb re-called the multiplex PCR reads with MiXCR, one entry per CDR3 protein. The sample records 350,000 to 400,000 distinct CDR3 sequences, around a sixth being singletons. Specified time point: newly diagnosed GD, antithyroid drugs for less than 3 months. Extracted RNA from PBMCs served as the source of the TCR library. Trimming took off 8 bases at V and 14 bases at J, with 16 bases between the two ends. The CDR3 is made up of 12 amino acids. The germline V gene encodes CDR1 SNHLY and CDR2 FYNNEI. Study-wide findings and caveats: Persistent disease preferred TRBV28, TRBJ1-2 and TRBJ2-5.

The chain combines TRBV2 with TRBJ1-6; D call uncertain. The material sequenced was peripheral blood mononuclear cells (PBMCs), taken at new diagnosis, from a patient treated with antithyroid drugs. This TCR derives from a female donor with Graves disease. The CDR3 coding sequence is TGTGCCAGCTCGGACCTCAGCGAGACCCTCCACTTT. It codes for CASSDLSETLHF.